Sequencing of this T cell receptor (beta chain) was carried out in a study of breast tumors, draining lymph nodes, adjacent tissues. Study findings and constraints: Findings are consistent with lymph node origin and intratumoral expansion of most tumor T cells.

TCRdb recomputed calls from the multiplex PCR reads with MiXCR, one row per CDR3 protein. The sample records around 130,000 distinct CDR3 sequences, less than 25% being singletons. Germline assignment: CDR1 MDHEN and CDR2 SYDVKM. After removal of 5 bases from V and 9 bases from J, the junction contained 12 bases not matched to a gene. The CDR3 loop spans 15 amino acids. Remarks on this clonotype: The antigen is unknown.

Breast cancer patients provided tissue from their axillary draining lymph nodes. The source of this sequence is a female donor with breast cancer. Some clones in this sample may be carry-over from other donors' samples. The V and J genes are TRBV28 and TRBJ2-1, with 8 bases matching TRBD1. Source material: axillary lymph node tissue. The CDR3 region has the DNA TGTGCCAGCAGTGTCCGGGACAGGACATCCGGTGAGCAGTTCTTC. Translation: CASSVRDRTSGEQFF.